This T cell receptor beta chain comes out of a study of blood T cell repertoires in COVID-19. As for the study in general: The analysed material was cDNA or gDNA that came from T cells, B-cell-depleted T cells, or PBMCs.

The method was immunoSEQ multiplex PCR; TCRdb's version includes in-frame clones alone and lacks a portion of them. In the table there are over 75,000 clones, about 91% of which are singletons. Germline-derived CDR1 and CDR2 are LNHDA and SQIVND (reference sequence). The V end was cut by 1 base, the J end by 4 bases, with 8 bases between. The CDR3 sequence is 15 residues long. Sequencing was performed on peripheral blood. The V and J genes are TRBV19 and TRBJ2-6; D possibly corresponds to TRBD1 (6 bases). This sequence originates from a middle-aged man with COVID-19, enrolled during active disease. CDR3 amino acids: CASSIAGVGANVLTF. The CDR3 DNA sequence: TGTGCCAGTAGTATAGCAGGGGTCGGGGCCAACGTCCTGACTTTC.